These 4 T cell receptor beta chains were all obtained from the same sample, sequenced in a study of blood T cell repertoires in COVID-19. Sequencing was performed with immunoSEQ multiplex PCR; in TCRdb, only in-frame clones are kept and a portion is missing. The table lists 250,000 to 350,000 clones, 75% to 90% of them singletons. The specimen sequenced was peripheral blood. The source of these receptors is a woman in her 30s who had recovered from COVID-19.

The chain employs TRBV28 and TRBJ2-7, with TRBD2 matching over 11 bases. Germline-derived CDR1 and CDR2 are MDHEN and SYDVKM. V shed 4 bases and J 3 bases; nucleotides not matched to a gene: 5. The CDR3 is made up of 15 amino acids. CDR3 in DNA: TGTGCCAGCAGTTCCTATCTAGCGGGAGGCTACGAGCAGTACTTC. Amino acid sequence: CASSSYLAGGYEQYF.

The genes are TRBV5-1 and TRBJ2-3, with D unresolved. This CDR3 contains 13 residues. Trimming pared 5 bases from V and 5 bases from J, leaving 12 bases between. In germline, CDR1 is SGHRS, CDR2 YFSETQ. CDR3 sequence: CASRETTLDTQYF. The CDR3 bases are TGCGCCAGCAGGGAAACTACATTAGATACGCAGTATTTT.

The V call is TRBV6-2 or TRBV6-3, the J call TRBJ2-2; tentative D call: TRBD1 (5 bases). Trimming pared 1 base from V and 5 bases from J, leaving 11 bases between. This CDR3 is built from 15 residues. Germline V CDR1 and CDR2: MNHEY, SVGEGT. CDR3 in amino acids: CASSYFQGATGELFF. The CDR3 DNA reads TGTGCCAGCAGTTACTTCCAGGGTGCGACCGGGGAGCTGTTTTTT.

The V and J genes are TRBV29-1 and TRBJ2-1; TRBD2 matches 13 bases. The CDR3 extends over 14 amino acids. Germline assignment: CDR1 SQVTM and CDR2 ANQGSEA. The V and J ends lost 6 bases and 9 bases, in that order; junction bases with no gene match: 8. CDR3 in DNA: TGCAGCGTCGTTGGACTAGCGGGAGAAGGTGAGCAGTTCTTC. This gives the protein CSVVGLAGEGEQFF.